This entry features one T cell receptor (beta chain) sequence. Its antigen is as yet unknown. This specimen belongs to a study of T cells after yellow fever vaccination. Points from the study as a whole: Peaking on day 5 versus 15, the secondary response was faster but weaker.

TCRdb reprocessed the 5' RACE reads via MiXCR and lists one record per CDR3 protein. The sample lists about 120,000 distinct CDR3 sequences, 8.4% occurring once. This CDR3 spans 15 amino acids. CDR1 and CDR2 (germline): SQVTM, ANQGSEA. The specimen was CD8+ T cells sorted from PBMCs, collected 45 days after the yellow fever booster vaccination. The rearrangement links TRBV29-1 to TRBJ2-2; 15 bases match TRBD2. The TCR was taken from a man between 25 and 39 years old who received the YFV17D yellow fever vaccine. The CDR3 DNA reads as TGCAGTGGACTAGCGGGAGGGCCGGACACCGGGGAGCTGTTTTTT. This codes for CSGLAGGPDTGELFF.